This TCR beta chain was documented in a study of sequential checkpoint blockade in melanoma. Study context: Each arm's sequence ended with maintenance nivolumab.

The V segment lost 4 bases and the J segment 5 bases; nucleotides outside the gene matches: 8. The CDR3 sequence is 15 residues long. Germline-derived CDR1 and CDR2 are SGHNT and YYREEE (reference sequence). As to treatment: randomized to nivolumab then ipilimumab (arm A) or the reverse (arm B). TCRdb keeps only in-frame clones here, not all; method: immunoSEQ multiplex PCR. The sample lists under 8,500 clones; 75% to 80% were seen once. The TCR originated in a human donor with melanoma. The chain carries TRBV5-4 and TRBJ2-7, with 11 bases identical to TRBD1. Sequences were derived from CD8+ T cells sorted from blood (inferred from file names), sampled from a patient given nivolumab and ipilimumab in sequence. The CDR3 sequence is CASSPRTGGFHEQYF. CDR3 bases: TGTGCCAGCAGCCCTCGGACAGGGGGCTTCCACGAGCAGTACTTC.